Below, 3 T cell receptor beta chains from the same sample are listed, as sequenced in a study of regulatory T cells in long-lasting Graves disease. Assembly of TCR beta libraries relied on iRepertoire HTBI primers together with Arm-PCR of CDR3 regions. One entry per CDR3 protein results from TCRdb running MiXCR on the multiplex PCR reads. The table has 450,000 or so distinct CDR3 sequences, less than 25% seen once; the top ten hold about 7.8%. The time point denotes: persistent/refractory GD, antithyroid drugs over 5 years with positive TRAb. RNA from PBMCs was the source of the TCR library. Here the sequenced sample was peripheral blood mononuclear cells (PBMCs), taken when the disease was refractory, from a patient treated with antithyroid drugs. The receptors shown here come from a female donor with Graves disease.

This clonotype was detected many times. The J gene is TRBJ1-1, the V gene TRBV2; the D is unclear. The V gene lost 6 bases and the J gene lost 5 bases, with 13 bases spanning the gap. From germline, CDR1 is SNHLY and CDR2 FYNNEI. This CDR3 spans 13 amino acids. The CDR3 DNA reads TGTGCCAGCAGGCGCCATCGAACAACTGAAGCTTTCTTT. Translation: CASRRHRTTEAFF.

This chain joins TRBV2 and TRBJ2-2; tentatively, D is TRBD2 (6 bases). Germline CDR1 and CDR2: SNHLY and FYNNEI. This CDR3 region has 14 residues. Trimming took 6 bases from V and 5 from J, leaving 13 bases between them. CDR3 residues: CASSRDFVTGELFF. The CDR3, as DNA: TGTGCCAGCAGCCGGGACTTCGTGACCGGGGAGCTGTTTTTT.

This clonotype came up many times. The V gene is TRBV2, the J gene TRBJ2-5; TRBD1 matches at 7 bases. The CDR3 sequence is 13 residues long. Germline CDR1 and CDR2: SNHLY and FYNNEI. With V trimmed by 9 bases and J by 1 base, 5 bases remained unmatched. The CDR3 DNA is TGTGCCAGTAGGACAGGAGGCCAAGAGACCCAGTACTTC. This gives the protein CASRTGGQETQYF.